Each of the 5 T cell receptor beta chains below was sequenced from the same sample in a study of CXCR3-negative and CXCR3-positive naive CD8 T cells (dated by TCRdb to about 2019). Sequencing was carried out with a NextSeq 550. The Human TCR Profiling Kit (MiLaboratory) was used to prepare UMI-labeled 5' RACE TRB cDNA libraries. The reads, reprocessed by TCRdb, yield one row per CDR3 protein sequence and no DNA. The sample table on file contains several thousand distinct CDR3 sequences. About 1.5% of the sample is in the top ten clones. The sample consisted of naive CXCR3- CD8+ T cells from blood. The sample's cell subset or site label, decoded: CD45RO-CCR7+CD27+CD95- naive CD8+ T cells lacking CXCR3 (TNR3-). Receptor source: a human donor in good health. Some clones in this sample may be carry-over from other donors' samples.

J is TRBJ2-2 and V is TRBV29-1; TCRdb selects TRBD1, and the lack of DNA leaves this call unchecked. The CDR3 loop spans 15 amino acids. CDR1 is SQVTM, CDR2 ANQGSEA, per germline. The CDR3 region is CSVGQDSGNTGELFF.

Judged by frequency, this clonotype is medium-sized. V gene TRBV27 combines with J gene TRBJ1-2. Germline CDR1 reads MNHEY; CDR2 reads SMNVEV (reference sequence). The CDR3 has 14 amino acids. The CDR3 spells CASSSFGPFPGYTF.

V gene TRBV16 combines with J gene TRBJ1-1; the D call of TRBD1 rests on TCRdb alone, since no DNA is present to check it. In germline, CDR1 is KGHSY, CDR2 FQNENV. The CDR3 sequence is 17 residues long. CDR3 amino acids: CASSQSTGTYMNTEAFF.

This clonotype counts as medium-sized (0.01 to 0.1%) by frequency. The chain recombines TRBV10-3 with TRBJ1-1. The CDR3 length is 14 residues. In germline, CDR1 is ENHRY, CDR2 SYGVKD. CDR3 in amino acids: CAIGRTGEYTEAFF.

The chain employs TRBV29-1 and TRBJ2-1; lacking DNA, the TRBD2 call made by TCRdb goes unchecked. Germline V gene lookup returns CDR1 SQVTM and CDR2 ANQGSEA. This CDR3 is 15 amino acids long. The chain's CDR3 is CSSLTRGGSYNEQFF.